The 25 T cell receptor beta chains given below trace back to one sample, sequenced in a study of blood T cells in healthy people across ages. The second PCR ran about 6 to 12 cycles with a sample-barcoded 5' primer and J-beta primers. Via MiXCR, TCRdb re-called the 5' RACE reads, giving one row per CDR3 protein. This sample has a few hundred thousand distinct CDR3 sequences, with 52% found just once. The source material was blood. The receptors derive from a man between 60 and 75 years old in good health.

This clonotype was counted a few times. The V call is TRBV28, the J call TRBJ2-7, with D hard to call. In germline, CDR1 is MDHEN, CDR2 SYDVKM. The CDR3 runs 11 residues. The ends were cut back, 3 bases at V and 6 bases at J, with 6 bases in the middle. The CDR3, as DNA: TGTGCCAGCAGTTTCAACAGCGAGCAGTACTTC. It codes for CASSFNSEQYF.

The chain carries TRBV5-1 and TRBJ2-5; D is perhaps TRBD2 (6 bases). V lost 6 bases to trimming and J lost 2 bases, with 17 bases between them. The CDR3 loop spans 15 amino acids. Germline V gene lookup returns CDR1 SGHRS and CDR2 YFSETQ. CDR3 bases: TGCGCCAGCATTGGCCCGGGACTCCTACAAGAGACCCAGTACTTC. Residues: CASIGPGLLQETQYF.

CDR3 nucleotide sequence: TGTGCCAGCAGTGCCTACAGTTCCTACAATGAGCAGTTCTTC. Translated: CASSAYSSYNEQFF. V usage is TRBV12-3 or TRBV12-4 and J usage is TRBJ2-1; no firm D call. CDR3 length: 14 amino acids. Between the trimmed V and J ends, which lost 5 bases and 1 base, there was a span of 9 bases.

In this sample, this clonotype turned up a few times. This chain connects TRBV30 to TRBJ2-7; a weak D match, TRBD1 (7 bases). The length of the CDR3 is 13 residues. Germline loops: CDR1 GTSNPN, CDR2 SVGIG (reference sequence). The DNA for the CDR3 is TGTGCTGGCGGGACAGAAGAAGTCACCGAGCAGTACTTC. Encoded protein: CAGGTEEVTEQYF.

This clonotype was seen a handful of times. J is TRBJ2-4 and V is TRBV20-1, with a possible D match to TRBD1 (5 bases). V lost 6 bases and J 4 bases, leaving 7 bases between the germline ends. Germline V lookup: CDR1 DFQATT, CDR2 SNEGSKA (reference sequence). The CDR3 sequence is 11 residues long. The CDR3 DNA reads as TGCAGTGCGCGACAGAAAAACATTCAGTACTTC. This encodes CSARQKNIQYF.

The chain combines TRBV25-1 with TRBJ2-7; TRBD2 is a possible D gene (5 bases). V lost 7 bases, J lost 5 bases, and 9 bases lay in between. Looked up from germline, CDR1 is MGHDK and CDR2 is SYGVNS. The length of the CDR3 is 11 residues. CDR3 DNA sequence: TGTGCCAGCATCTGGAGGCACGAGCAGTACTTC. This sequence encodes CASIWRHEQYF.

The chain uses TRBV7-3 and TRBJ2-3, with TRBD2 identical over 7 bases. From germline, CDR1 is SGHTA and CDR2 FQGTGA. The trim removed 5 bases at V and 6 bases at J, leaving 8 bases unmatched. The CDR3 has 14 residues. The CDR3 nucleotides read TGTGCCAGCAGCCCCACTGGACTAGTGGATACGCAGTATTTT. As protein: CASSPTGLVDTQYF.

This rearrangement joins TRBV29-1 to TRBJ1-1; D remains ambiguous. This CDR3 comprises 14 residues. Between the trimmed V and J ends, which lost 3 bases and 2 bases, there was a span of 13 bases. Germline lookup yields CDR1 SQVTM and CDR2 ANQGSEA. CDR3 in amino acids: CSVEDGNINTEAFF. In DNA form, the CDR3 reads TGCAGCGTTGAGGACGGAAACATTAACACTGAAGCTTTCTTT.

The CDR3 loop reads CSARTDCNEQFF. The CDR3 DNA sequence: TGCAGCGCCCGGACGGACTGCAATGAGCAGTTCTTC. The rearrangement links TRBV29-1 to TRBJ2-1; a weak D match, TRBD2 (5 bases). CDR3 length equals 12 residues. Germline V CDR1 and CDR2: SQVTM, ANQGSEA. Trimming removed 7 bases from V and 6 bases from J, with 13 bases in between.

This clonotype has only one observation. J is TRBJ2-1 and V is TRBV29-1; D uncertain. The V end was cut by 1 base, the J end by 3 bases, with 4 bases between. Germline V CDR1 and CDR2: SQVTM, ANQGSEA. The CDR3 contains 12 residues. The CDR3 region has the DNA TGCAGCGTTGAAGGGGGCTACAATGAGCAGTTCTTC. It is translated as CSVEGGYNEQFF.

The V call is TRBV5-8, the J call TRBJ2-7; 7 positions agree with TRBD1. This CDR3 spans 15 amino acids. V was pared by 4 bases and J by 2 bases, with 9 bases of the junction left unmatched. CDR1 and CDR2 (germline): SGHTS, YDEGEE. The CDR3 sequence: CASSAGQAKTYEQYF. CDR3 DNA: TGTGCCAGCAGCGCCGGACAGGCAAAAACCTACGAGCAGTACTTC.

The J gene is TRBJ2-1, the V gene TRBV20-1, with 14 bases aligning to TRBD2. The CDR3 contains 18 residues. The V gene's germline CDR1 is DFQATT and CDR2 SNEGSKA (reference sequence). V lost 1 base and J lost 4; bases outside the gene matches: 9. CDR3 bases: TGCAGTGCTAGAGGATTGGGACTAGCGGGAGCAAAATACAATGAGCAGTTCTTC. Its protein product is CSARGLGLAGAKYNEQFF.

This clonotype was counted only a few times. The chain recombines TRBV11-2 with TRBJ2-2; TRBD1 might be the D (6 bases). The V end was cut by 1 base, the J end by 1 base, with 10 bases between. The CDR3 has 16 residues. CDR1 and CDR2 (germline): SGHAT, FQNNGV. This CDR3 reads CASSLGVTGNTGELFF. Written as DNA, the CDR3 is TGTGCCAGCAGCTTAGGTGTGACAGGGAACACCGGGGAGCTGTTTTTT.

This clonotype was found a few times. This rearrangement joins TRBV6-2 or TRBV6-3 to TRBJ2-5; 8 nucleotides align to TRBD2. CDR1 and CDR2 (germline): MNHEY, SVGEGT. The V and J ends lost 5 bases and 4 bases, in that order; junction bases with no gene match: 9. The length of the CDR3 is 15 residues. The CDR3: CASSNYGGASETQYF. The CDR3 nucleotides are TGTGCCAGCAGTAACTACGGGGGGGCTTCAGAGACCCAGTACTTC.

The gene calls are TRBV28 and TRBJ2-4; possibly TRBD1 for D (6 bases). Germline lookup yields CDR1 MDHEN and CDR2 SYDVKM. The CDR3 totals 15 residues. V shed 6 bases and J shed 2 bases, with 14 bases lying between them. CDR3 sequence (DNA): TGTGCCAGCAGCCGCCGTGGACAGCCCAAAAACATTCAGTACTTC. Residues: CASSRRGQPKNIQYF.

The V and J genes are TRBV11-2 and TRBJ2-4; unclear D gene. V dropped 1 base and J dropped 8 bases, with 6 bases sitting between them. The CDR3 contains 12 residues. Germline V gene data show CDR1 as SGHAT and CDR2 as FQNNGV. Written as DNA, the CDR3 is TGTGCCAGCAGCTTAGTTACGGACATTCAGTACTTC. Encoded protein: CASSLVTDIQYF.

This clonotype was detected a few times. The chain has TRBV7-9 and TRBJ1-2, with 7 bases lining up with TRBD1. The V gene's germline CDR1 is SEHNR and CDR2 FQNEAQ (reference sequence). The CDR3 is 14 amino acids. Trimming removed 1 base from V and 5 bases from J; junction bases left unmatched: 4. The CDR3 spells CASSLDAGGYGYTF. In DNA form, the CDR3 reads TGTGCCAGCAGCTTAGATGCAGGGGGATATGGCTACACCTTC.

A few counts support this clonotype. The J gene is TRBJ2-1, the V gene TRBV4-3; D is uncertain. The CDR3 extends over 13 amino acids. Trimming took 2 bases from V and 9 from J, leaving 11 bases between them. Per germline, CDR1 LGHNA and CDR2 YSLEER. The CDR3 loop is CASSQTVGGEQFF. CDR3 bases: TGCGCCAGCAGCCAAACCGTGGGCGGTGAGCAGTTCTTC.

CDR3 bases: TGCAGTGCTCTGGAAAGCGGGAGTACCCCTGAGCAGTTCTTC. Translated: CSALESGSTPEQFF. This chain uses TRBV20-1 with TRBJ2-1, with TRBD2 identical over 8 bases. V lost 5 bases and J lost 9; bases outside the gene matches: 12. This CDR3 is 14 amino acids long. CDR1 is DFQATT and CDR2 is SNEGSKA in the germline V gene (reference sequence).

There are many counts of this clonotype. The V and J genes are TRBV6-6 and TRBJ1-2, with D possibly being TRBD1 (6 bases). Trimming removed 8 bases from V and 1 base from J, with 23 bases in between. The germline V gene encodes CDR1 MNHNY and CDR2 SVGAGI (reference sequence). The CDR3 totals 17 residues. Here the CDR3 DNA reads TGTGCCAGCCAACTAAGGGGCAGGGGAGGGAGTAACTATGGCTACACCTTC. Translating it yields CASQLRGRGGSNYGYTF.

This rearrangement joins TRBV12-3 or TRBV12-4 to TRBJ2-2, with D hard to call. This CDR3 region has 12 residues. Trimming cost V 6 bases and J 8 bases, with 10 bases left between them. The CDR3 region is CASREEMGELFF. In DNA form, the CDR3 reads TGTGCCAGCAGAGAAGAGATGGGGGAGCTGTTTTTT.

To note about this clonotype: Since a much larger clone is just one base distant, this may be a read error. The rearrangement uses TRBV5-4 and TRBJ2-1; 10 positions match TRBD1. Germline V gene sequence: CDR1 SGHNT, CDR2 YYREEE (reference sequence). The CDR3 is 15 residues long. J was trimmed by 10 bases and V by 4 bases; bases with no gene match: 11. The CDR3 here is CASSEPGQGTKEQFF. The DNA of the CDR3 is TGTGCCAGCAGCGAACCGGGACAGGGGACAAAAGAGCAGTTCTTC.

The chain uses TRBV20-1 and TRBJ2-4; TRBD1 matches 7 bases. The CDR3 is 15 residues long. Germline trimming cut 3 bases from V and 2 bases from J; bases unmatched to any gene: 7. Germline V gene data show CDR1 as DFQATT and CDR2 as SNEGSKA (reference sequence). CDR3 loop: CSASGQDATKNIQYF. The CDR3 DNA follows: TGCAGTGCTAGCGGACAGGACGCGACCAAAAACATTCAGTACTTC.

This clonotype has more than one count but fewer than ten. The chain has TRBV4-1 and TRBJ2-1; D remains unclear. The CDR3 loop spans 16 amino acids. Germline V gene lookup returns CDR1 MGHRA and CDR2 YSYEKL. Trimming took 0 bases from V and 4 from J, leaving 13 bases between them. The CDR3 spells CASSQDSSRRYNEQFF. In DNA form, the CDR3 reads TGCGCCAGCAGCCAAGACTCGAGTCGGCGGTACAATGAGCAGTTCTTC.

The sample holds a few counts of this clonotype. The J gene is TRBJ2-3, the V gene TRBV25-1; possible D gene TRBD2, 6 bases. CDR3 length equals 13 residues. V lost 8 bases to trimming and J lost 2 bases, with 11 bases between them. Germline CDR1 is MGHDK and CDR2 is SYGVNS. The CDR3 nucleotides are TGTGCCAGCGCGGGGATCGACACAGATACGCAGTATTTT. Translation: CASAGIDTDTQYF.